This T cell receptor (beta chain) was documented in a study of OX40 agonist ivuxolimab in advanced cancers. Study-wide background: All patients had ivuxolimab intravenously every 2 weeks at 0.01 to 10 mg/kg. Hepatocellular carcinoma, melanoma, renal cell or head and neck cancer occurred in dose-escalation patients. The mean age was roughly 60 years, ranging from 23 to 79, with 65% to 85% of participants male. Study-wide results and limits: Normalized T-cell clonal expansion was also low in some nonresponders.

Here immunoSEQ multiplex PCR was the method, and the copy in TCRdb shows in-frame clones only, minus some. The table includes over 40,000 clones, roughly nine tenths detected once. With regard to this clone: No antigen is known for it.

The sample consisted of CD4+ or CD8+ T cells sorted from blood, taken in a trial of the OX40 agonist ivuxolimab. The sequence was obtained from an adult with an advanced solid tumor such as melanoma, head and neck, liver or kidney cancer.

CDR3 loop: CASSLLAGEEETQYF. The CDR3 nucleotides are TGCGCCAGCAGCTTACTAGCGGGAGAGGAAGAGACCCAGTACTTC. The chain combines TRBV5-1 with TRBJ2-5, with TRBD2 identical over 11 bases. V shed 2 bases and J 3 bases; nucleotides not matched to a gene: 3. CDR3 size: 15 residues. Germline values: CDR1 SGHRS, CDR2 YFSETQ.